This is a list of T cell receptor beta chains from one sample in a study of cytotoxic CD8 clonotypes in ibrutinib-treated CLL. Clones were read by immunoSEQ multiplex PCR, and TCRdb kept only the in-frame ones, dropping some. The table shows 70,000 to 80,000 clones, with more than 75% occurring only once. Sequenced material: PBMCs, taken at disease progression, from a patient treated with ibrutinib. Receptors were obtained from a human donor with chronic lymphocytic leukemia. Each CDR3 is given with its conserved first and last residue. Each record gives: J gene, V gene, clone size, D gene, CDR3 DNA, CDR3 protein. A D gene is named only where the DNA matches it firmly. Rows give clone size only sometimes, using once, few, many, or a class for an expanded clone.

TRBJ2-6,TRBV6-1,few,TRBD1,TGTGCCAGCAGTGAATATCTCGACAGGGTAACCGACTCTGGGGCCAACGTCCTGACTTTC,CASSEYLDRVTDSGANVLTF
TRBJ2-3,TRBV5-6,-,-,TGTGCCAGCAGCTTGGTGGTGGGGGTAGATACGCAGTATTTT,CASSLVVGVDTQYF
TRBJ2-2,TRBV7-3,-,TRBD1,TGTGCCAGCAGCCCCGACAGGGACACCGGGGAGCTGTTTTTT,CASSPDRDTGELFF
TRBJ1-5,TRBV28,-,-,TGTGCCAGCAGTTTGGAACAAGGGTGGATTATTTTTCAGCCCCAGCATTTT,CASSLEQGWIIFQPQHF
TRBJ1-1,TRBV7-9,few,-,TGTGCCAGCATGGAGGCGAACACTGAAGCTTTCTTT,CASMEANTEAFF
TRBJ1-2,TRBV5-1,once,-,TGCGCCAGCAGCTTGAGATCCACACTGTTCCCGATCCAAAAGACTCATGGCTACACCTTC,CASSLRSTLFPIQKTHGYTF
TRBJ2-7,TRBV12-5,-,-,TGTGCTAGTGGTTTGTCCCGGGGCACGTTGCGGGGCTACGAGCAGTACTTC,CASGLSRGTLRGYEQYF
TRBJ2-7,TRBV28,once,-,TGTGCCAGCAACTTTATCCTTACCTACGAGCAGTACTTC,CASNFILTYEQYF
TRBJ1-3,TRBV19,few,-,TGTGCCAGTAGTCTCGGAAACACCATATATTTT,CASSLGNTIYF
TRBJ2-2,TRBV18,-,-,TGTGCCAGCTCACCACCTGGACGGAGTAGGGGGACCGGGGAGCTGTTTTTT,CASSPPGRSRGTGELFF
TRBJ2-3,TRBV6-5,-,TRBD1,TGTGCCAGCAGTACCCCGATAGGGGGCTTAGATACGCAGTATTTT,CASSTPIGGLDTQYF
TRBJ2-7,TRBV15,-,-,TGTGCCACCAGCGGGGACACCTATGGCTACGAGCAGTACTTC,CATSGDTYGYEQYF
TRBJ1-2,TRBV28,-,-,TGTGCCAGCAATACCGGCGGGAACTATGGCTACACCTTC,CASNTGGNYGYTF
TRBJ1-4,TRBV6-6,-,TRBD1,TGTGCCAGCCTCCTAGACAGGGGGAATGAAAAACTGTTTTTT,CASLLDRGNEKLFF
TRBJ1-6,TRBV7-6,-,TRBD1,TGTGCCAGCAGCTTAGATCAGGGGGCTTATTCACCCCTCCACTTT,CASSLDQGAYSPLHF
TRBJ2-5,TRBV7-9,once,TRBD1,TGTGCCAGCAGTCCCCCAGGGGGCAGGGGAGGAGAGACCCAGTACTTC,CASSPPGGRGGETQYF
TRBJ1-1,TRBV19,-,-,TGTGCCAGTAGTGTTACAGGGAGCACTGAAGCTTTCTTT,CASSVTGSTEAFF
TRBJ2-3,TRBV6-1,once,-,TGTGCCAGTCACCCTGGGGGCTCCACAGATACGCAGTATTTT,CASHPGGSTDTQYF
TRBJ1-5,TRBV28,-,-,TGTGCCAGCAGCTCCCACTATAGCAATCAGCCCCAGCATTTT,CASSSHYSNQPQHF
TRBJ2-2,TRBV5-1,-,-,TGCGCCAGTAATCCGGGACGCAGGCCCGGGGAGCTGTTTTTT,CASNPGRRPGELFF
TRBJ2-7,TRBV18,-,-,TGTGCCAGCTCACCACCGGACCTGGGACGGGGACTTTCCTACGAGCAGTACTTC,CASSPPDLGRGLSYEQYF
TRBJ2-7,TRBV5-1,-,TRBD1,TGCGCCAGCAGCTTGCCTTACGGACAGGGGCCGAGGAGGCCCTACGAGCAGTACTTC,CASSLPYGQGPRRPYEQYF
TRBJ1-5,TRBV27,few,-,TGTGCCAGCAGGTTAGAGGGGAATCAGCCCCAGCATTTT,CASRLEGNQPQHF
TRBJ2-1,TRBV15,-,-,TGTGCCACCAGCAACGGGCAGGCCTACAATGAGCAGTTCTTC,CATSNGQAYNEQFF
TRBJ2-3,TRBV14,-,-,TGTGCCAGCAGCCAAGTTCGGGGGATCTTGGGTACAGATACGCAGTATTTT,CASSQVRGILGTDTQYF
TRBJ2-7,TRBV11-1,many,-,TGTGCCAGCAGCCCGAGGGAGTACTCCTACGAGCAGTACTTC,CASSPREYSYEQYF
TRBJ2-1,TRBV30,-,-,TGTGCCTGGAGTGGTCTACCACCCTACAATGAGCAGTTCTTC,CAWSGLPPYNEQFF
TRBJ2-2,TRBV30,-,-,TGTGCGTTGACGGGCGCCGGGGAGCTGTTTTTT,CALTGAGELFF
TRBJ1-4,TRBV30,-,-,TGTGCCTGGAGCGCGCCCGTCAGGGGCACTAATGAAAAACTGTTTTTT,CAWSAPVRGTNEKLFF
TRBJ2-3,TRBV30,-,TRBD2,TGTGCCTGGAGTGGGCTAGCGGGGTTAGATACGCAGTATTTT,CAWSGLAGLDTQYF
TRBJ1-1,TRBV4-1,once,TRBD1,TGCGCCAGCAGCCGAGGTATCGACAGGGAGGGGAACACTGAAGCTTTCTTT,CASSRGIDREGNTEAFF
TRBJ2-3,TRBV18,-,-,TGTGCCAGCTCACCACAACCGGCGGATACGCAGTATTTT,CASSPQPADTQYF
TRBJ1-4,TRBV19,-,-,TGTGCCAGTAGTAATACGGGGAAACTGTTTTTT,CASSNTGKLFF
TRBJ2-7,TRBV28,-,-,TGTGCCAGCAGATATTGGACCGGGACCCGGTCCTACGAGCAGTACTTC,CASRYWTGTRSYEQYF
TRBJ1-5,TRBV6-1,-,-,TGTGCCAGCGAGTGGGGTGGGAATCAGCCCCAGCATTTT,CASEWGGNQPQHF
TRBJ2-3,TRBV7-4,-,-,TGTGCCAGCAGCTTAGGACATCGGATAACCGTGGATACGCAGTATTTT,CASSLGHRITVDTQYF
TRBJ1-1,TRBV7-3,few,-,TGTGCCAGCAGCCCCCTGGCCGGGAACACTGAAGCTTTCTTT,CASSPLAGNTEAFF
TRBJ2-7,TRBV10-3,-,-,TGTGCCATCAGTGAGTTTCAGGGAAGCGAGCAGTACTTC,CAISEFQGSEQYF
TRBJ2-3,TRBV2,-,-,TGTGCCAGCAGTGAAGCAAGGGATACGCAGTATTTT,CASSEARDTQYF
TRBJ2-1,TRBV11-3,-,-,TGTGCCAGCAGCTTAGTTAGCTCCTACAATGAGCAGTTCTTC,CASSLVSSYNEQFF
TRBJ1-2,TRBV6-1,-,-,TGTGCCAGCAGTGAGTACAGCTATGGCTACACCTTC,CASSEYSYGYTF
TRBJ1-4,TRBV20-1,-,-,TGCAGTGCTAGGACCGCCAGGGAACGGTTTTTT,CSARTARERFF
TRBJ2-5,TRBV6-4,-,-,TGTGCCAGCAGCCGGGACACCCAAGAGACCCAGTACTTC,CASSRDTQETQYF
TRBJ1-2,TRBV19,-,-,TGTGCCAGTAGTATCGGACGACTGGCCTATGGCTACACCTTC,CASSIGRLAYGYTF
TRBJ2-7,TRBV18,-,-,TGTGCCAGCTCACCACCTAATGGTGTATCCTACGAGCAGTACTTC,CASSPPNGVSYEQYF
TRBJ2-7,TRBV19,-,TRBD2,TGTGCCAGTGGGGGAATGGCTAGCGGGATGAAGGAGCAGTACTTC,CASGGMASGMKEQYF
TRBJ1-2,TRBV30,-,-,TGTGCCTGGGGAACCGGGGGTAGGGTCGGCTACACCTTC,CAWGTGGRVGYTF
TRBJ2-2,TRBV11-3,few,TRBD1,TGTGCCAGCGGGACAGGGGCGGTCGGGGAGCTGTTTTTT,CASGTGAVGELFF
TRBJ2-7,TRBV7-9,-,-,TGTGCCAGCAGCCCCCCTTCGCAATCCTACGAGCAGTACTTC,CASSPPSQSYEQYF
TRBJ2-2,TRBV5-1,-,-,TGCGCCAGCAGCGGAGGGACAACGAACACCGGGGAGCTGTTTTTT,CASSGGTTNTGELFF
TRBJ1-1,TRBV20-1,-,-,TGCAGTGCCTCCCAAGGCGGTGAAGCTTTCTTT,CSASQGGEAFF
TRBJ1-3,TRBV7-8,few,-,TGTGCCAGCAGCCCAGAGGGACATATCTCTGGAAACACCATATATTTT,CASSPEGHISGNTIYF
TRBJ1-5,TRBV21-1,-,-,TGTGCCAGCAGCAAAGTCGAGGCGGCGAAAAGCAATCAGCCCCAGCATTTT,CASSKVEAAKSNQPQHF
TRBJ1-2,TRBV9,-,TRBD1,TGTGCCAGCAGCGTAGCTCCGGGACAGGGGATGGATGGCTACACCTTC,CASSVAPGQGMDGYTF
TRBJ2-7,TRBV30,-,-,TGTGCCTGGAGTGTACTCCACGAGCAGTACTTC,CAWSVLHEQYF
TRBJ2-3,TRBV11-2,-,-,TGTGCCAGCAGCCATTTGGATACGCAGTATTTT,CASSHLDTQYF
TRBJ2-7,TRBV5-1,-,TRBD1,TGCGCCAGCAGCACCTCGGGACAGGGCTACGAGCAGTACTTC,CASSTSGQGYEQYF
TRBJ1-5,TRBV10-1,-,TRBD1,TGCGCCAGCAGTGCAGACAGGGGGGGCAAGCCCCAGCATTTT,CASSADRGGKPQHF
TRBJ2-7,TRBV5-4,-,-,TGTGCCAGCAGCTCCAGGGGCCTTGCCTCCTACGAGCAGTACTTC,CASSSRGLASYEQYF
TRBJ1-1,TRBV2,-,TRBD1,TGTGCCAGCAGCCACCCGCCAGGGGGGCTGGACACTGAAGCTTTCTTT,CASSHPPGGLDTEAFF